The 21 T cell receptor beta chains below all came from one sample that was sequenced in a study of post-analysis software for immune sequencing data (dated by TCRdb to between 2014 and 2017). Receptors were amplified or captured by PCR. This sample was sequenced with an Illumina HiSeq 2500. Unique molecular identifiers were incorporated into TCR beta cDNA libraries to reduce PCR and sequencing biases. TCRdb handled the public reads itself, with Q25 trimming in fastp and clone calling in MiXCR, and kept productive beta chains. Each entry merges the rows of one CDR3 protein and shows their most common DNA and genes. The sample data list about 430,000 distinct CDR3 sequences, and approximately 37% of these were observed just once. The ten largest clones capture roughly 8.2% of the sample. Their antigens remain unidentified. What the authors observed across the whole study: Significantly higher frequencies in patients than in controls were found for about 5 TRBV segments, including TRBV5-6, TRBV5-1 and TRBV20-1.

Sequencing input: blood. Source of these receptors: a girl aged 2 to 9 with multiple sclerosis.

The CDR3 DNA follows: TGTGCCAGCAGCCTTCACAGGGGGTATGGGTACGAGCAGTACTTC. As protein: CASSLHRGYGYEQYF. The chain links TRBV7-8 to TRBJ2-5, with 8 bases identical to TRBD1. The J call may be mistaken, given a closer DNA end match to TRBJ2-7. The germline V gene encodes CDR1 SGHVS and CDR2 FQNEAQ. The CDR3 covers 15 residues.

J is TRBJ1-5 and V is TRBV12-3 or TRBV12-4; D is unclear. The V and J ends lost 2 bases and 3 bases respectively, with 11 bases between them. This CDR3 region has 15 residues. The CDR3 sequence: CASSLRRFPNQPQHF. CDR3 nucleotide sequence: TGTGCCAGCAGTTTACGCAGGTTCCCCAATCAGCCCCAGCATTTT.

This chain joins TRBV18 and TRBJ1-5, with D perhaps TRBD1 (6 bases). The CDR3 length is 16 residues. The germline V gene has CDR1 KGHSH and CDR2 LQKENI. V shed 3 bases and J shed 3 bases, with 15 bases lying between them. In DNA, the CDR3 is TGTGCCAGCTCACCCTCGAGGGGGGAGGTCAATCAGCCCCAGCATTTT. This translates into CASSPSRGEVNQPQHF.

In its sample, this clonotype was seen many times. The junction differs from germline at one of its ends, possibly a read error. The V call is TRBV5-1, the J call TRBJ1-1; D remains unclear. CDR3 size: 13 residues. Germline lookup yields CDR1 SGHRS and CDR2 YFSETQ. CDR3 DNA sequence: TGCGCCAGCAGTTTGGTCCTGAACACTGAAGCTTTCTTT. Encoded protein: CASSLVLNTEAFF.

The DNA for the CDR3 is TGTGCCAGCAGGCAGACTAGCGGGAGCACCTACGAGCAGTACTTC. Protein: CASRQTSGSTYEQYF. The chain couples TRBV28 to TRBJ2-7, with TRBD2 matching over 12 bases. With 6 bases clipped from V and 2 bases from J, the junction kept 5 bases outside the gene matches. Germline V gene data show CDR1 as MDHEN and CDR2 as SYDVKM. The CDR3 has 15 residues. Drawing the rest from reference TRBV28 and TRBJ2-7, the complete variable domain is DVKVTQSSRYLVKRTGEKVFLECVQDMDHENMFWYRQDPGLGLRLIYFSYDVKMKEKGDIPEGYSVSREKKERFSLILESASTNQTSMYLCASRQTSGSTYEQYFGPGTRLTVT.

The chain links TRBV14 to TRBJ1-2, with no clear D. V lost 1 base to trimming and J lost 5 bases, with 20 bases between them. The CDR3 extends over 17 amino acids. The germline CDR1 and CDR2 sequences are SGHDN and FVKESK. This CDR3 reads CASSQGTVKGLKYGYTF. CDR3 bases: TGTGCCAGCAGCCAAGGTACCGTCAAGGGCTTGAAGTATGGCTACACCTTC.

The chain carries TRBV20-1 and TRBJ1-5; a weak D match, TRBD1 (5 bases). The CDR3 is 14 amino acids. V shed 5 bases and J shed 3 bases, with 14 bases lying between them. The V gene's germline CDR1 is DFQATT and CDR2 SNEGSKA (reference sequence). CDR3 in DNA: TGCAGTGCTTCCACAGGAGGGGACAATCAGCCCCAGCATTTT. Its protein is CSASTGGDNQPQHF.

The chain couples TRBV29-1 to TRBJ2-1; TRBD2 matches at 8 bases. CDR1 SQVTM and CDR2 ANQGSEA come from the germline V gene. CDR3 length: 13 residues. V lost 4 bases and J lost 8; bases outside the gene matches: 7. CDR3 amino acids: CSVVVSGEYEQFF. The CDR3 DNA reads as TGCAGCGTTGTAGTTAGCGGGGAATATGAGCAGTTCTTC.

V and J are TRBV15 and TRBJ1-2; TRBD1 agrees at 7 bases. This CDR3 contains 15 residues. With 2 bases clipped from V and 8 bases from J, the junction kept 11 bases outside the gene matches. The germline gives CDR1 LNHNV, CDR2 YYDKDF (reference sequence). DNA of the CDR3: TGTGCCACCAGCAGATCAGGGGGGCCATCGGAAGGCTACACCTTC. Translated, it gives CATSRSGGPSEGYTF.

The chain carries TRBV12-5 and TRBJ2-7; D remains ambiguous. The CDR3 runs 18 residues. Trimming cost V 0 bases and J 2 bases, with 20 bases left between them. Germline CDR1 and CDR2: LGHNT and FRNRAP. CDR3 sequence: CASGLVLSGRIIAYEQYF. The CDR3, as DNA: TGTGCTAGTGGTTTGGTACTTTCGGGCAGAATTATAGCCTACGAGCAGTACTTC.

The chain combines TRBV12-3 or TRBV12-4 with TRBJ2-7; D unclear. The V and J ends lost 8 bases and 0 bases respectively, with 23 bases between them. The CDR3 runs to 17 residues. CDR3 DNA sequence: TGTGCCAGCTCAAATGGACGGGTCACTGTGAGCTCCTACGAGCAGTACTTC. Its translation is CASSNGRVTVSSYEQYF.

V gene TRBV12-3 or TRBV12-4 combines with J gene TRBJ1-5; TRBD1 agrees at 7 bases. This CDR3 is 20 amino acids long. Losses at the gene ends were 6 bases for V and 0 bases for J; bases not matched to a gene: 20. Here the CDR3 DNA reads TGTGCCAGCAGCCGTTACGTCAGGGCAGGGGGAAGGGTTAGCAATCAGCCCCAGCATTTT. Translated: CASSRYVRAGGRVSNQPQHF.

This clonotype appeared a few times. The rearrangement joins TRBV12-3 or TRBV12-4 to TRBJ2-7; 7 bases agree with TRBD1. V lost 1 base and J lost 2; bases outside the gene matches: 5. The CDR3 covers 15 residues. CDR3 region: CASSLGEGATYEQYF. DNA of the CDR3: TGTGCCAGCAGTTTAGGCGAGGGGGCAACCTACGAGCAGTACTTC.

The J gene is TRBJ1-1, the V gene TRBV29-1, with 7 bases lining up with TRBD1. Per germline, CDR1 SQVTM and CDR2 ANQGSEA. The ends lost 5 bases at V and 3 bases at J; junction bases unmatched: 6. The CDR3 runs 13 residues. CDR3 bases: TGCAGCGTTTCAGGCAGGGGGGACACTGAAGCTTTCTTT. It is translated as CSVSGRGDTEAFF. The entire variable domain, with the rest obtained from reference TRBV29-1 and TRBJ1-1, is as follows: SAVISQKPSRDICQRGTSLTIQCQVDSQVTMMFWYRQQPGQSLTLIATANQGSEATYESGFVIDKFPISRPNLTFSTLTVSNMSPEDSSIYLCSVSGRGDTEAFFGQGTRLTVV.

The chain uses TRBV13 and TRBJ2-1; D is uncertain. Germline CDR1 is PRHDT and CDR2 is FYEKMQ (reference sequence). V was clipped by 4 bases and J by 6 bases, with 16 bases between them. The CDR3 runs to 15 residues. The CDR3 region is CASSSPGSGVNEQFF. The CDR3 region has the DNA TGTGCCAGCAGCTCCCCCGGGTCAGGAGTCAATGAGCAGTTCTTC.

The V call is TRBV12-3 or TRBV12-4, the J call TRBJ1-6; D not certain. The CDR3 spans 15 residues. Trimming left V 3 bases short and J 6 bases short, with 12 bases between. CDR3 region: CASSFTGHGNSPLHF. DNA for the CDR3: TGTGCCAGCAGTTTTACCGGGCATGGTAATTCACCCCTCCACTTT.

The V call is TRBV28, the J call TRBJ2-5; D perhaps matches TRBD2 (5 bases). The length of the CDR3 is 14 residues. The germline gives CDR1 MDHEN, CDR2 SYDVKM. Between the trimmed V and J ends, which lost 9 bases and 2 bases, there was a span of 16 bases. CDR3 coding DNA: TGTGCCAGTTATTCTACTAGAGCACAAGAGACCCAGTACTTC. Translation: CASYSTRAQETQYF. The full variable domain, with the rest looked up from reference TRBV28 and TRBJ2-5, is DVKVTQSSRYLVKRTGEKVFLECVQDMDHENMFWYRQDPGLGLRLIYFSYDVKMKEKGDIPEGYSVSREKKERFSLILESASTNQTSMYLCASYSTRAQETQYFGPGTRLLVL.

V and J are TRBV20-1 and TRBJ1-5, with TRBD1 matching 7 bases. Germline V gene lookup returns CDR1 DFQATT and CDR2 SNEGSKA (reference sequence). Trimming removed 5 bases from V and 7 bases from J; junction bases left unmatched: 5. The CDR3 length is 12 residues. The CDR3 region is CSAVTGYQPQHF. As DNA, the CDR3 is TGCAGTGCTGTGACAGGGTACCAGCCCCAGCATTTT.

CDR3 residues: CASSASGTGPYEQYF. The CDR3 nucleotides are TGTGCCAGCAGTGCCTCCGGGACAGGGCCTTACGAGCAGTACTTC. The chain couples TRBV12-3 or TRBV12-4 to TRBJ2-7; 9 nucleotides match TRBD1. V was pared by 5 bases and J by 4 bases, with 9 bases of the junction left unmatched. The CDR3 spans 15 residues.

The chain uses TRBV7-3 and TRBJ2-1, with 7 positions matching TRBD2. This CDR3 is 15 amino acids long. Germline V lookup: CDR1 SGHTA, CDR2 FQGTGA. J gave up 0 bases and V 1 base, and 0 bases lay outside the gene matches. CDR3 residues: CASSLRTSSYNEQFF. The CDR3, as DNA: TGTGCCAGCAGCTTAAGGACTAGCTCCTACAATGAGCAGTTCTTC.

CDR3 protein: CASSFGGAGNEQYF. The CDR3 DNA is TGTGCCAGCAGTTTTGGGGGCGCAGGTAACGAGCAGTACTTC. V and J are TRBV12-3 or TRBV12-4 and TRBJ2-7, with D perhaps matching TRBD1 (6 bases). The CDR3 is 14 amino acids. V was cut by 3 bases and J by 5 bases, with 14 bases left in between.